Listed below are T cell receptor beta chains from one sample, sequenced in a study of Graves' ophthalmopathy and Graves' hyperthyroidism. TCRdb reprocessed the multiplex PCR reads with MiXCR, giving one entry per CDR3 protein. The sample lists 500,000 to 600,000 distinct CDR3 sequences; about 40% were seen once. The sample was peripheral blood or thyroid tissue (not recorded which). The receptors come from an adult man with Graves' hyperthyroidism. CDR3s include the opening cysteine and the closing phenylalanine or tryptophan. A D gene is named only where the DNA matches it firmly. Size values are once, few and many counts, or a class for expanded clones, and some rows have none.

j_call,v_call,clone_size,d_call,cdr3_nt,cdr3_aa
TRBJ2-5,TRBV28,many,-,TGTGCCAGCGCGCGGGAGACCCAGTACTTC,CASARETQYF
TRBJ2-5,TRBV7-9,many,TRBD2,TGTGCCAGCAGCTTATCTTCAGCGGGGGTGACTCAAGAGACCCAGTACTTC,CASSLSSAGVTQETQYF
TRBJ2-3,TRBV7-9,few,TRBD1,TGTGCCAGCAGCCCACCGACAGGGGTGGATACGCAGTATTTT,CASSPPTGVDTQYF
TRBJ2-7,TRBV7-8,many,-,TGTGCCAGCAGCTTTGCGGCTAGCGAGCAGTACTTC,CASSFAASEQYF
TRBJ2-5,TRBV24-1,-,TRBD1,TGTGCCCCACCTACCCAAACAGGGGGTACCCAGTACTTC,CAPPTQTGGTQYF
TRBJ2-2,TRBV29-1,-,TRBD2,TGCAGCGTTGGGGGGGGAGTCGGTACCGGGGAGCTGTTTTTT,CSVGGGVGTGELFF
TRBJ2-5,TRBV9,many,-,TGTGCCAGCAGCCCCGGGTGGGGGGAAGAGACCCAGTACTTC,CASSPGWGEETQYF
TRBJ2-5,TRBV30,-,TRBD2,TGTGCCTGGAGTTACCCGGGGGGGCAAGAGACCCAGTACTTC,CAWSYPGGQETQYF
TRBJ2-5,TRBV7-2,-,-,TGTGCCAGCAGCCTCAGGGGAGGTAGTCAGGAGACCCAGTACTTC,CASSLRGGSQETQYF
TRBJ1-1,TRBV20-1,-,TRBD1,TGCAGTGCTAGTGACAGGGTTCTGATGAACACTGAAGCTTTCTTT,CSASDRVLMNTEAFF
TRBJ2-7,TRBV2,-,-,TGTGCCAGCCCTGGGGGGCTGACGGGCGAGCAGTACTTC,CASPGGLTGEQYF
TRBJ1-1,TRBV5-5,-,-,TGTGCCAGCAGCCCGTGGGGGGACACTGAAGCTTTCTTT,CASSPWGDTEAFF
TRBJ1-6,TRBV10-3,-,-,TGTGCCATCAGTGAGCAGAGGGTCCGACCCTATTCACCCCTCCACTTT,CAISEQRVRPYSPLHF
TRBJ2-3,TRBV24-1,-,-,TGTGCCACCAGGGACGGGAGAGCCGCAGATACGCAGTATTTT,CATRDGRAADTQYF
TRBJ1-3,TRBV12-3/TRBV12-4,few,-,TGTGCCAGCAGTTTTGGGGACGGGTTTGACTCTGGAAACACCATATATTTT,CASSFGDGFDSGNTIYF
TRBJ1-1,TRBV7-8,many,-,TGTGCCAGCAGCGCAAGTCTTGGGTTCACTGAAGCTTTCTTT,CASSASLGFTEAFF
TRBJ1-3,TRBV12-3/TRBV12-4,many,TRBD1,TGTGCCAGCAGCCCGGCCAGGGGGTCTGGAAACACCATATATTTT,CASSPARGSGNTIYF
TRBJ1-2,TRBV7-9,many,-,TGTGCCAGCAGCTTAGGAGGACAGCACTATGGCTACACCTTC,CASSLGGQHYGYTF
TRBJ2-7,TRBV20-1,many,-,TGCAGTGCTAGAAGTGAGCTCGCCGAATACGAGCAGTACTTC,CSARSELAEYEQYF
TRBJ1-5,TRBV20-1,once,-,TGCAGTGCTAGGGGGGGTGGGGAGACCCAGCATTTT,CSARGGGETQHF
TRBJ2-7,TRBV5-1,-,TRBD1,TGCGCCAGCAGCGGAACAGGGGGATTAAGGCGCAATGAGCAGTACTTC,CASSGTGGLRRNEQYF
TRBJ2-7,TRBV7-6,many,-,TGTGCCAGCAGCTTAGGTCTGGGGGCTAGGGGCTACGAGCAGTACTTC,CASSLGLGARGYEQYF
TRBJ2-3,TRBV20-1,-,TRBD2,TGCGGGTCTTTAGCGGGGGGAAAAGATACGCAGTATTTT,CGSLAGGKDTQYF
TRBJ2-7,TRBV27,-,-,TGTGCCAGCAAGCCGCAGGGGAAGGGCTACGGGCAGTACTTC,CASKPQGKGYGQYF
TRBJ1-6,TRBV7-9,-,-,TGTGCCAGCAGCTTGCAGAGCTCCTATAATTCACTCCTCCACTTT,CASSLQSSYNSLLHF
TRBJ1-5,TRBV5-5,few,-,TGTGCCAGCAGCGCAGGGGTTAGTCAGCCCCAGCATTTT,CASSAGVSQPQHF
TRBJ2-2,TRBV15,-,-,TGTGCCACCAGCAGAGATCGGCGCGGGGAGCCGTTTTTT,CATSRDRRGEPFF
TRBJ2-5,TRBV20-1,many,-,TGCAGTGCTAGAGAGGGGAGTGGGGAGACCCAGTACTTC,CSAREGSGETQYF
TRBJ2-5,TRBV2,many,-,TGTGCCAGCAGCCCCTCAGGGATAGAAGAGACCCAGTACTTC,CASSPSGIEETQYF
TRBJ2-5,TRBV2,-,TRBD2,TGTGCCAGCACGGGGATGAGCACTAGCGGGACAGGGACCCAGTACTTC,CASTGMSTSGTGTQYF
TRBJ2-7,TRBV12-3/TRBV12-4,-,-,TGTGCCAGCAGTTTAGGGGTTAGGAGGGAGACCTCCTACGAGCAGTACTTC,CASSLGVRRETSYEQYF
TRBJ1-2,TRBV5-1,many,-,TGCGCCAGCAGCTTGTCCGGCGGAGAGACCTATGGCTACACCTTC,CASSLSGGETYGYTF
TRBJ2-5,TRBV5-1,-,-,TGCGCCAGCAGCTTGTTGTCGCGGCAAGAGACCCAGTACTTC,CASSLLSRQETQYF
TRBJ2-7,TRBV7-9,-,TRBD1,TGTGCCTATGGGACAGGCCTTTACTACGAGCAGTACTTC,CAYGTGLYYEQYF
TRBJ1-1,TRBV12-3/TRBV12-4,-,-,TGTGCCAGCAGCCGTGAGAACACTGAAACTTTCTTT,CASSRENTETFF
TRBJ2-7,TRBV7-2,-,TRBD2,TGTGCCAGCAGCTCCAACAGACTAGCGAGACCCTACGAGCAGTACTTC,CASSSNRLARPYEQYF
TRBJ2-7,TRBV9,-,-,TGTGCCAGCAGCGAGGGTATATCGGGAGAATTCTACGAGCAGTACTTC,CASSEGISGEFYEQYF
TRBJ1-3,TRBV10-2,many,-,TGCGCCAGCAGTGAGTCCTCGTACCGAGACACCATATATTTT,CASSESSYRDTIYF